This passage covers 8 T cell receptor beta chains from one sample sequenced in a study of T-cell reconstitution after alpha-beta-depleted transplantation in children. It was with unique molecular identifiers that the TCRbeta library was prepared. TCRdb recomputed calls from the PCR reads with MiXCR, one row per CDR3 protein. The data contain approximately 520,000 distinct CDR3 sequences, over 10% of them singletons. The sample consisted of PBMCs, mostly from graft donor cells, taken 180 days after TCRalphabeta/CD19-depleted stem cell transplant. These receptors all stem from a female patient aged 2-15 years who had a stem cell transplant for aplastic anemia, so the T cells may come from the graft donor.

This chain links TRBV29-1 with TRBJ2-3; TRBD1 agrees at 8 bases. Germline CDR1 and CDR2: SQVTM and ANQGSEA. The J segment lost 0 bases and the V segment lost 1 base, leaving 9 bases of the junction unmatched. The CDR3 runs 17 residues. In nucleotides, the CDR3 is TGCAGCGTTGAAGGGTACGGGACAGGTTATAGCACAGATACGCAGTATTTT. Protein: CSVEGYGTGYSTDTQYF.

There are a few counts of this clonotype. The chain couples TRBV20-1 to TRBJ2-1; no firm D call. The CDR3 totals 16 residues. Germline V gene data show CDR1 as DFQATT and CDR2 as SNEGSKA (reference sequence). Trimming shortened V by 6 bases and J by 0 bases, and 18 bases separated the two germline ends. The CDR3 loop reads CSARRESRSSYNEQFF. CDR3 in DNA: TGCAGTGCCCGTCGAGAATCCAGGAGCTCCTACAATGAGCAGTTCTTC.

This clonotype was found many times. This sequence joins TRBV6-5 and TRBJ2-7; D not resolved. The CDR3 loop spans 11 amino acids. Germline assignment: CDR1 MNHEY and CDR2 SVGAGI. V was clipped by 5 bases and J by 4 bases, with 6 bases between them. CDR3 coding DNA: TGTGCCAGCAGTGACCGTTACGAGCAGTACTTC. This encodes CASSDRYEQYF.

This clonotype was detected only a few times. The rearrangement uses TRBV6-5 and TRBJ2-2; D might be TRBD2 (6 bases). Germline CDR1 reads MNHEY; CDR2 reads SVGAGI. The ends were cut back, 2 bases at V and 6 bases at J, with 10 bases in the middle. The CDR3 has 14 amino acids. The CDR3 bases are TGTGCCAGCAGTTACCCGACTAGTCCCGGGGAGCTGTTTTTT. It yields the protein CASSYPTSPGELFF.

V is TRBV5-6 and J is TRBJ2-1; maybe TRBD2 (6 bases). The germline V gene has CDR1 SGHDT and CDR2 YYEEEE. V was pared by 7 bases and J by 5 bases, with 28 bases between. The CDR3 has 18 amino acids. The CDR3 loop is CASGPGLLSRGNNNEQFF. The CDR3 nucleotides read TGTGCCAGCGGCCCTGGGTTACTATCGCGGGGCAACAACAATGAGCAGTTCTTC.

The sample holds a few counts of this clonotype. V usage is TRBV7-2 and J usage is TRBJ1-1; D gene unclear. CDR3 size: 13 residues. The V and J ends lost 2 bases and 3 bases respectively, with 7 bases between them. CDR1 and CDR2 from the germline V gene are SGHTA and FQGNSA. CDR3 bases: TGTGCCAGCAGCTTAACCAGTTACACTGAAGCTTTCTTT. It translates to CASSLTSYTEAFF.

This clonotype was picked up many times. J is TRBJ2-6 and V is TRBV12-3 or TRBV12-4; D might be TRBD1 or TRBD2, each matching 5 bases. V lost 5 bases and J lost 2, with 13 bases in between. The CDR3 loop spans 16 amino acids. CDR3: CASSPHGTPGANVLTF. The CDR3, as DNA: TGTGCCAGCAGTCCCCACGGGACCCCTGGGGCCAACGTCCTGACTTTC.

Comments on this clonotype: A single base separates this from a much larger clone, so it may be a read error. The V call is TRBV7-2, the J call TRBJ2-7; TRBD2 agrees at 9 bases. The ends lost 4 bases at V and 6 bases at J; junction bases unmatched: 10. Germline loops: CDR1 SGHTA, CDR2 FQGNSA. There are 15 residues in the CDR3. The CDR3 nucleotides read TGTGCCAGCAGCTCCTTGGCGGGAGGGCCCCCCGAGCAGTACTTC. Its protein is CASSSLAGGPPEQYF.